This T cell receptor beta chain was documented in a study of blood T cell repertoires in COVID-19. Looking at the study overall: The United States, Italy and Spain were the sources of the acute and convalescent COVID-19 samples. T cells, B-cell-depleted T cells, or PBMCs supplied cDNA or gDNA.

J was trimmed by 0 bases and V by 6 bases; bases with no gene match: 5. CDR3 length equals 14 residues. Germline values: CDR1 MNHEY, CDR2 SVGAGI. In the authors' methods: Amplification of reference gene primers was used by the study to estimate nucleated cell counts. Repertoires were generated with immunoSEQ multiplex PCR, while TCRdb's copy carries only in-frame clones and drops some. The V and J calls and clone size were taken over from that table, and D and trimming were inferred from the DNA. The sample includes around 140,000 clones, about 87% of them seen just once. The sample holds one count of this clone.

The sample was peripheral blood. V usage is TRBV6-5 and J usage is TRBJ2-7, with 7 bases matching TRBD2. The sequence was collected from a man aged 50-60 years with active COVID-19. This chain's CDR3 is CASRMGGSSYEQYF. The CDR3 nucleotides are TGTGCCAGCAGAATGGGGGGGAGCTCCTACGAGCAGTACTTC.